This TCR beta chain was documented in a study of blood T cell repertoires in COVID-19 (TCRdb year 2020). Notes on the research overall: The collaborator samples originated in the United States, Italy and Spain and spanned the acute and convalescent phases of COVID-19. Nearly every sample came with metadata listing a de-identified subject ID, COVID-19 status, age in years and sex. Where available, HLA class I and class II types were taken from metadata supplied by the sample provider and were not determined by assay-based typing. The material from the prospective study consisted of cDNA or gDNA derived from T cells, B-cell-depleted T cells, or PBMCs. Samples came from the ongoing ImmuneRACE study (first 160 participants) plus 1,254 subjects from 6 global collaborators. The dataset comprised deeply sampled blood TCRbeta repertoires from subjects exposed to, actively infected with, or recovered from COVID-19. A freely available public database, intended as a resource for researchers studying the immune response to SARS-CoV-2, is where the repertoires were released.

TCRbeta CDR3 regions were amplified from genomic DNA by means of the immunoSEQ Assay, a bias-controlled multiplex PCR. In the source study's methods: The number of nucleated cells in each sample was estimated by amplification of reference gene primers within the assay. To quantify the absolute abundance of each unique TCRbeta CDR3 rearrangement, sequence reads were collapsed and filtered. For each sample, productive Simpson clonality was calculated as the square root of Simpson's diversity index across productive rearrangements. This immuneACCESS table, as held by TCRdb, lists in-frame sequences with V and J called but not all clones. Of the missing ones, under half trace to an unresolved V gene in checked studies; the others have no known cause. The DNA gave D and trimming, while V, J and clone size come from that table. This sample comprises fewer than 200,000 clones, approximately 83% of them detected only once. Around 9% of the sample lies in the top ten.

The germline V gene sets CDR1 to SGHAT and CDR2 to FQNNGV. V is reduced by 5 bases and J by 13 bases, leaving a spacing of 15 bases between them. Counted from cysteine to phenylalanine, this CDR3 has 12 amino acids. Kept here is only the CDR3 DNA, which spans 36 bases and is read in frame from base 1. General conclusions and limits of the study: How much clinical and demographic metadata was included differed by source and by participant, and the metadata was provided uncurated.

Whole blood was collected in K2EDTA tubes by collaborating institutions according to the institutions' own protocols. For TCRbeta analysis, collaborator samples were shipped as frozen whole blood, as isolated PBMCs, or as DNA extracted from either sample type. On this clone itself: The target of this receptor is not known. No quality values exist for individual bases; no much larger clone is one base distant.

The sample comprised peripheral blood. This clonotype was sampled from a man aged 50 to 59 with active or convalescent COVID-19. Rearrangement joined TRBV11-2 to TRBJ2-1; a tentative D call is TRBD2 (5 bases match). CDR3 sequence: CASSRTDLYQFF. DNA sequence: TGTGCCAGCAGCCGAACGGACTTGTATCAGTTCTTC.